This T cell receptor beta chain was captured by sequencing in a study of T cell repertoires in cytomegalovirus infection. Background on the study: Signatures in public TCR beta sequences pointed to both CMV infection and matching HLA type.

The CDR3 extends over 16 amino acids. V lost 7 bases, J lost 0 bases, and 18 bases lay in between. Per germline, CDR1 SNHLY and CDR2 FYNNEI. TCRdb re-derived calls from the reads in MiXCR, one entry per CDR3 protein. Here the sample spans just over 300,000 distinct CDR3 sequences, roughly 17% being singletons. V is TRBV2 and J is TRBJ1-1; the D is unclear. Sequencing was done on a sample of PBMCs. This sequence was found in a human donor in good health (CMV status not recorded). Some clones in this sample may be carry-over from other donors' samples. CDR3 protein: CASIRSMVLMNTEAFF. As DNA, the CDR3 is TGTGCCAGCATTCGATCCATGGTCCTCATGAACACTGAAGCTTTCTTT.